The next 26 T cell receptor beta chains were all read from a single sample in a study of CD8+ T cells in alopecia areata. Sequencing used cDNA as its template, made by extracting RNA and reverse transcribing it. The repertoire was sequenced with immunoSEQ multiplex PCR; TCRdb's copy has only in-frame clones and lacks some. Sampling found about 270,000 clones, none seen once. Sorting of pooled cutaneous lymph node cells was based on CD4, CD8alpha, NKG2D, NKG2ACE and other markers. The sample was CD4+ T cells sorted from a lymph node. The receptors originated from a C3H/HeJ mouse with alopecia areata. The strain's MHC haplotype is H2-k.

As for this clone: Genes and germline come from the mouse. The same CDR3 also results from other DNA sequences found in this sample. Partial CDR3 DNA: TGTGCCTGGAGTCTAGGGACAGGGGGCGGTCAAAAC. Protein sequence: CAWSLGTGGGQN. The whole CDR3 protein reads CAWSLGTGGGQNTLYF. The genes are TRBV31 and TRBJ2-4; TRBD1 aligns across 12 bases. The read stops 4 residues short of the end of the CDR3; the missing end is completed from the germline J gene. Per the germline V gene, CDR1 is GKSSPN and CDR2 is SITVG. This CDR3 region has 16 residues. The V and J ends lost 0 bases and 1 base, in that order; junction bases with no gene match: 2.

As concerns this clone: Genes and germline come from the mouse. The CDR3 end lies 4 residues beyond the end of the read and is filled in from the germline J gene. The genes are TRBV5 and TRBJ2-3; tentatively, D is TRBD2 (6 bases). V gave up 6 bases and J gave up 0 bases, with 13 bases separating them. Germline V gene sequence: CDR1 LGHNA, CDR2 YNLKQL (reference sequence). The CDR3 has 15 amino acids. The CDR3 loop is CASRRDSFSAETLYF. The covered CDR3 bases are TGTGCCAGCAGGAGGGACTCCTTTAGTGCAGAA.

To note about this clone: Germline and genes: mouse. The read finishes 4 residues shy of the CDR3 end, and the germline J gene is used to complete it. This chain links TRBV5 with TRBJ2-2; D possibly corresponds to TRBD1 (6 bases). CDR3 length equals 15 residues. The ends were cut back, 3 bases at V and 3 bases at J, with 11 bases in the middle. CDR1 LGHNA and CDR2 YNLKQL come from the germline V gene (reference sequence). This chain's CDR3 is CASSQQGKDTGQLYF. The DNA read from the CDR3 is TGTGCCAGCAGCCAGCAGGGGAAGGACACCGGG.

Notes on this clone: A much larger clone lies one base from this, so it may be a read error. Germline and genes here are mouse. The CDR3 extends 4 residues past the end of the read, so its final part is completed from the germline J gene. Other DNA sequences in this sample translate to the same CDR3. This chain connects TRBV13-1 to TRBJ2-2; TRBD1 aligns across 7 bases. In germline, CDR1 is NSHNY, CDR2 SYGAGN. V gave up 3 bases and J gave up 0 bases; unmatched junction bases: 2. The CDR3 is 15 amino acids. The sequenced CDR3 bases are TGTGCCAGCAGTGGGGACAGAGCAAACACCGGG. Protein product: CASSGDRANTG. The whole CDR3 protein reads CASSGDRANTGQLYF.

This clone was observed a handful of times. Gene names are mouse gene names. The read comes to an end 4 residues before the CDR3 does, leaving the germline J gene to fill in the end. The sample carries other DNA sequences with the same CDR3. V gene TRBV1 combines with J gene TRBJ2-5, with a tentative D call TRBD2 (5 bases). V shed 3 bases and J shed 2 bases, with 6 bases lying between them. There are 13 residues in the CDR3. In germline, CDR1 is NSQYPW, CDR2 LRSPGD (reference sequence). This CDR3 reads CTCSAGVQDTQYF. CDR3 DNA, as far as it was read: TGCACCTGCAGTGCTGGGGTCCAAGAC.

Of note for this clone: Gene names refer to mouse genes. The observed sequence ends 4 residues before the CDR3 terminus, with the missing tail filled in from the germline J gene. The sample carries other DNA sequences with the same CDR3. This rearrangement joins TRBV1 to TRBJ2-2, with TRBD1 as a possible D gene (6 bases). The CDR3 is made up of 15 amino acids. Trimming shortened V by 2 bases and J by 3 bases, and 10 bases separated the two germline ends. The germline V gene has CDR1 NSQYPW and CDR2 LRSPGD (reference sequence). The CDR3 sequence: CTCSAQGRDTGQLYF. CDR3 bases read: TGCACCTGCAGTGCACAGGGGCGCGACACCGGG.

Remarks on this clone: The gene names here belong to mouse. Read data end 4 residues before the CDR3 end; the end is taken from the germline J gene. The rearrangement uses TRBV16 and TRBJ1-2; 10 bases are a match to TRBD1. Trimming cost V 0 bases and J 2 bases; bases outside gene matches: 3. In germline, CDR1 is SGHSA, CDR2 FRNQAP. The length of the CDR3 is 16 residues. CDR3 DNA, as far as it was read: TGTGCAAGCAGCTTAGATCCGGGACAGGGGAACTCC. As protein: CASSLDPGQGNS. The entire CDR3 protein reads CASSLDPGQGNSDYTF. Full variable domain (remainder filled in from reference TRBV16 and TRBJ1-2): NAGVIQTPRHKVTGKGQEATLWCEPISGHSAVFWYRQTIVQGLEFLTYFRNQAPIDDSGMPKERFSAQMPNQSHSTLKIQSTQPQDSAVYLCASSLDPGQGNSDYTFGSGTRLLVI.

Only a few counts were recorded for this clone. The gene symbols are mouse symbols. Read sequence stops 4 residues before the CDR3 end, and the germline J gene provides the missing end. Other DNA sequences within the sample encode an identical CDR3. The rearrangement joins TRBV13-1 to TRBJ2-3; 7 bases agree with TRBD2. This CDR3 contains 14 residues. Per germline, CDR1 NSHNY and CDR2 SYGAGN. The J segment lost 1 base and the V segment lost 3 bases, leaving 2 bases of the junction unmatched. The CDR3: CASSAGGGAETLYF. The CDR3 bases that were read are TGTGCCAGCAGTGCCGGGGGGGGTGCAGAA.

In this sample, this clone turned up a few times. The listed genes are named as in mouse. The CDR3 end falls 3 residues outside the read, so it is completed with the germline J gene. J is TRBJ1-6 and V is TRBV4; D is ambiguous. TRBJ1-6 is labeled an ORF, and its function is uncertain. The length of the CDR3 is 14 residues. Germline V gene lookup returns CDR1 LGHDT and CDR2 YNNKQL (reference sequence). V lost 4 bases and J lost 2, with 6 bases in between. The chain's CDR3 is CASSLTTYNSPLYF. CDR3 bases read: TGTGCCAGCAGCTTGACAACCTATAATTCGCCC.

Turning to this clone: Mouse names are used for the genes. The read comes to an end 4 residues before the CDR3 does, leaving the germline J gene to fill in the end. In the same sample, other DNA sequences code for this CDR3. The chain has TRBV4 and TRBJ2-5; no clear D. The V end lost 4 bases, the J end lost 3 bases, and 2 bases lay between the germline ends. CDR3 length: 11 residues. Per the germline V gene, CDR1 is LGHDT and CDR2 is YNNKQL (reference sequence). CDR3 DNA (partial): TGTGCCAGCAGCTTGCAAGAC. This sequence encodes CASSLQD. The full-length CDR3 reads as CASSLQDTQYF.

In regard to this clone: All gene names here are mouse names. The read finishes 4 residues shy of the CDR3 end, and the germline J gene is used to complete it. The chain has TRBV31 and TRBJ2-3; 10 nucleotides agree with TRBD2. With 3 bases clipped from V and 1 base from J, the junction kept 7 bases outside the gene matches. CDR3 length: 16 residues. Germline V gives CDR1 GKSSPN, CDR2 SITVG. The CDR3 bases that were read are TGTGCCTGGAGGCCTTGGACTGGGGGTCGTGCAGAA. Protein product: CAWRPWTGGRAE. The full CDR3 reads CAWRPWTGGRAETLYF.

This clone has a count of ten or more. Gene names are the mouse ones. Read data end 4 residues before the CDR3 end; the end is taken from the germline J gene. The chain employs TRBV13-1 and TRBJ2-3; D uncertain. The V end lost 6 bases, the J end lost 0 bases, and 8 bases lay between the germline ends. The CDR3 is 13 residues long. Germline loops: CDR1 NSHNY, CDR2 SYGAGN. The CDR3 loop is CASTQNSAETLYF. The covered CDR3 bases are TGTGCCAGCACACAGAATAGTGCAGAA.

This clone was counted between two and nine times. Gene names are mouse gene names. The read ends 4 residues shy of where the CDR3 ends; the end is completed using the germline J gene. Additional DNA sequences in this sample encode the identical CDR3. The V gene is TRBV13-1, the J gene TRBJ2-3, with 8 bases that match TRBD1. Per the germline V gene, CDR1 is NSHNY and CDR2 is SYGAGN. With 5 bases clipped from V and 1 base from J, the junction kept 3 bases outside the gene matches. The CDR3 length is 14 residues. The CDR3 DNA, read in part, is TGTGCCAGCAGCTCACAGGGGGGTGCAGAA. This translates into CASSSQGGAE. The whole CDR3 is CASSSQGGAETLYF.

Details on this clone: Here the gene names and germline are mouse. The read halts 4 residues ahead of the CDR3 end, with the missing end drawn from the germline J gene. The chain couples TRBV19 to TRBJ2-5; 7 nucleotides match TRBD2. The junction had 4 bases not matched to a gene; V was cut back by 1 base and J by 2 bases. The germline gives CDR1 FNHDT, CDR2 SITEND (reference sequence). The CDR3 sequence is 15 residues long. The CDR3 here is CASSISWGIQDTQYF. The CDR3 bases that were read are TGTGCCAGCAGTATATCCTGGGGGATCCAAGAC.

In the case of this clone: The gene names given are mouse names. The read finishes 4 residues shy of the CDR3 end, and the germline J gene is used to complete it. The chain has TRBV17 and TRBJ2-5; D may be TRBD1 (5 bases). Trimming left V 0 bases short and J 3 bases short, with 7 bases between. From germline, CDR1 is MNHDT and CDR2 YYDKIL. This CDR3 region has 14 residues. CDR3 DNA, as far as it was read: TGTGCTAGCAGTAGAGATCCAGGGCAAGAC. It translates to CASSRDPGQD. The full CDR3 sequence reads CASSRDPGQDTQYF.

The sample holds a few counts of this clone. Gene names are mouse gene names. The observed sequence ends 4 residues before the CDR3 terminus, with the missing tail filled in from the germline J gene. The J gene is TRBJ2-7, the V gene TRBV31; TRBD2 matches at 9 bases. V lost 0 bases and J lost 3; bases outside the gene matches: 3. In germline, CDR1 is GKSSPN, CDR2 SITVG. The CDR3 has 14 residues. The CDR3 loop is CAWSLPGGVYEQYF. Incomplete CDR3 DNA: TGTGCCTGGAGTCTTCCTGGGGGGGTCTAT.

Notes on this clone: Each gene name is a mouse one. The CDR3 extends 4 residues past the end of the read, so its final part is completed from the germline J gene. Different DNA sequences within this sample yield the same CDR3. The chain links TRBV19 to TRBJ2-2, with 10 bases identical to TRBD2. The CDR3 is 16 residues long. J gave up 2 bases and V 2 bases, and 3 bases lay outside the gene matches. Germline V gene lookup returns CDR1 FNHDT and CDR2 SITEND (reference sequence). CDR3 DNA (partial): TGTGCCAGCAGTATGCTGGGGGGGCGCAACACCGGG. This sequence encodes CASSMLGGRNTG. The whole CDR3 sequence reads CASSMLGGRNTGQLYF. The variable domain in full, completed from reference TRBV19 and TRBJ2-2, reads GGIITQTPKFLIGQEGQKLTLKCQQNFNHDTMYWYRQDSGKGLRLIYYSITENDLQKGDLSEGYDASREKKSSFSLTVTSAQKNEMAVFLCASSMLGGRNTGQLYFGEGSKLTVL.

Notes on this clone: Gene names and germline match the mouse. Read data end 4 residues before the CDR3 end; the end is taken from the germline J gene. V and J are TRBV13-2 and TRBJ2-5, with a tentative D call TRBD1 (5 bases). This CDR3 spans 12 amino acids. V was cut by 7 bases and J by 2 bases, with 8 bases left in between. In germline, CDR1 is NNHNN, CDR2 SYGAGS (reference sequence). The sequenced CDR3 bases are TGTGCCAGCAGGACATCCCAAGAC. This encodes CASRTSQD. The entire CDR3 sequence reads CASRTSQDTQYF.

Only a few counts were recorded for this clone. Germline and genes here are mouse. The read finishes 4 residues shy of the CDR3 end, and the germline J gene is used to complete it. The chain links TRBV1 to TRBJ2-1, with 8 nucleotides matching TRBD1. The CDR3 totals 15 residues. The ends lost 4 bases at V and 6 bases at J; junction bases unmatched: 8. CDR1 is NSQYPW and CDR2 is LRSPGD in the germline V gene (reference sequence). The CDR3: CTCSGQGAGGAEQFF. The CDR3 DNA, read in part, is TGCACCTGCAGTGGGCAGGGGGCGGGTGGTGCT.

Worth noting for this clone: Mouse gene names and germline throughout. CDR3: CASSDRLGRNTGQLYF. The covered CDR3 bases are TGTGCCAGCAGCGACCGGCTGGGGAGAAACACCGGG. This chain joins TRBV13-3 and TRBJ2-2; tentative D call: TRBD2 (6 bases). The sequenced fragment ends 4 residues before the CDR3 boundary, so the rest is inferred from the germline J gene. This CDR3 comprises 16 residues. The V end lost 5 bases, the J end lost 1 base, and 15 bases lay between the germline ends. The germline V gene encodes CDR1 NNHDY and CDR2 SYVADS.

As for this clone: Gene names and germline refer to mouse. Sequencing ends 3 residues short of the CDR3 end; the germline J gene provides the rest. The chain uses TRBV13-1 and TRBJ1-6; D perhaps matches TRBD1 (6 bases). TRBJ1-6 is assigned to the ORF class and has an uncertain function. The germline CDR1 and CDR2 sequences are NSHNY and SYGAGN. This CDR3 spans 15 amino acids. V was cut by 5 bases and J by 2 bases, with 11 bases left in between. CDR3 bases read: TGTGCCAGCAGCCTACAGGGTCCCTATAATTCGCCC. Its translation is CASSLQGPYNSP. From start to end, the CDR3 is CASSLQGPYNSPLYF.

This clone was seen only a few times. Gene and germline names: mouse. The read is 4 residues too short to cover the CDR3 end, so that end is filled in from the germline J gene. This rearrangement joins TRBV5 to TRBJ1-1; weak D call: TRBD1 (5 bases). Trimming pared 6 bases from V and 0 bases from J, leaving 8 bases between. The germline gives CDR1 LGHNA, CDR2 YNLKQL (reference sequence). CDR3 length: 13 amino acids. The part of the CDR3 DNA that was read is TGTGCCAGCAGAGACAGATCAAACACA. Amino acids: CASRDRSNT. The CDR3 reads in full as CASRDRSNTEVFF.

This clone has a handful of counts. Mouse gene names and germline throughout. The observed sequence ends 4 residues before the CDR3 terminus, with the missing tail filled in from the germline J gene. Other DNA sequences of this sample code for an identical CDR3. The V gene is TRBV17, the J gene TRBJ2-1; 10 bases match TRBD2. Germline-derived CDR1 and CDR2 are MNHDT and YYDKIL. This CDR3 comprises 15 residues. V dropped 2 bases and J dropped 3; count of bases not matched to a gene: 1. The DNA read from the CDR3 is TGTGCTAGCAGTAGACTGGGGGGGCCCTATGCT. This gives the protein CASSRLGGPYA. The full CDR3 sequence reads CASSRLGGPYAEQFF.

This clone was counted between two and nine times. The gene symbols are mouse symbols. The read ends 4 residues early relative to the CDR3; the germline J gene fills the gap. The rearrangement uses TRBV5 and TRBJ2-5, with TRBD2 identical over 12 bases. CDR1 is LGHNA, CDR2 YNLKQL, per germline (reference sequence). This CDR3 is built from 15 residues. The CDR3 DNA, read in part, is TGTGCCAGCAGCCAAACGGGACTGGGGGGTGAC. It codes for CASSQTGLGGD. The full-length CDR3 reads as CASSQTGLGGDTQYF.

In regard to this clone: Gene labels here are mouse ones. The read ends 3 residues shy of where the CDR3 ends; the end is completed using the germline J gene. This rearrangement joins TRBV5 to TRBJ1-6; D might be TRBD1 (6 bases). TRBJ1-6 is sorted into the ORF group, with uncertain function. This CDR3 spans 15 amino acids. Germline lookup yields CDR1 LGHNA and CDR2 YNLKQL (reference sequence). The ends were cut back, 0 bases at V and 6 bases at J, with 9 bases in the middle. The CDR3 DNA, read in part, is TGTGCCAGCAGCCAAGATGCAGGGGTTAATTCGCCC. It encodes CASSQDAGVNSP. The full CDR3 reads CASSQDAGVNSPLYF.

A note on this clone: All gene names here are mouse names. The CDR3 protein is CAWRQLGFRAETLYF. The CDR3 bases that were read are TGTGCCTGGAGGCAACTGGGGTTTCGTGCAGAA. V usage is TRBV31 and J usage is TRBJ2-3; 7 bases match TRBD2. The read ends 4 residues before the CDR3 terminus; that terminus is restored from the germline J gene. The germline V gene encodes CDR1 GKSSPN and CDR2 SITVG. V dropped 3 bases and J dropped 1; count of bases not matched to a gene: 7. The CDR3 is made up of 15 amino acids.